This record covers a single TCR beta chain. Its antigen is not identified. Distinct nucleotide sequences in the sample also encode this CDR3. This sample was included in a study of cytomegalovirus exposure and HLA in healthy donors. Germline CDR1 SGHRS, CDR2 YFSETQ. The trim removed 0 bases at V and 4 bases at J, leaving 2 bases unmatched. CDR3 length equals 15 residues. Overall study results and limits: Some segments of the V type, notably TRBV6-2 and TRBV6-3, were excluded as indistinguishable.

Primers included in the PCR were 60 Vbeta and 13 Jbeta primers. The method was immunoSEQ multiplex PCR; TCRdb's version includes in-frame clones alone and lacks a portion of them. This table holds about 140,000 clones, approximately 72% found once. Sequencing was performed on PBMCs. The receptor was derived from a woman aged 60-75 years in good health and CMV-seronegative. The chain joins TRBV5-1 to TRBJ2-7; 12 bases fit TRBD2. The chain's CDR3 is CASSLALAGGYEQYF. CDR3 nucleotide sequence: TGCGCCAGCAGCTTGGCCCTAGCGGGAGGGTACGAGCAGTACTTC.